The rows below give T cell receptor beta chains drawn from one sample of a study of shared clonotypes between healthy human individuals. TCRdb keeps only in-frame clones here, not all; method: immunoSEQ multiplex PCR. Of over 400,000 clones in the sample, over 70% were seen once. Sequenced: PBMCs. The receptors stem from a woman aged 40 to 50 in good health. Some clones in this sample may be carry-over from other donors' samples. CDR3s include the opening cysteine and the closing phenylalanine or tryptophan. Each record gives: V gene, clone size, J gene, D gene, CDR3 protein, CDR3 DNA. A D gene is named only where the DNA matches it firmly. Not every row has a clone size; where given, it reads once, few, many or a size class.

v_gene: TRBV10-3; abundance: NA; j_gene: TRBJ2-5; d_gene: TRBD2; CDR3aa: CAISKGGGGLAAETQYF; CDR3nt: TGTGCCATCAGTAAAGGAGGAGGGGGACTAGCCGCGGAGACCCAGTACTTC
v_gene: TRBV27; abundance: once; j_gene: TRBJ1-3; d_gene: TRBD1; CDR3aa: CASSRGTGSGNTIYF; CDR3nt: TGTGCCAGCAGCCGCGGGACAGGATCTGGAAACACCATATATTTT
v_gene: TRBV28; abundance: NA; j_gene: TRBJ2-1; d_gene: TRBD2; CDR3aa: CASRGTSGSYSYNEQFF; CDR3nt: TGTGCCAGCAGAGGGACTAGCGGGTCCTATTCCTACAATGAGCAGTTCTTC
v_gene: TRBV18; abundance: NA; j_gene: TRBJ2-3; d_gene: NA; CDR3aa: CASSPPAGDTQYF; CDR3nt: TGTGCCAGCTCACCACCAGCCGGAGATACGCAGTATTTT
v_gene: TRBV27; abundance: NA; j_gene: TRBJ1-6; d_gene: NA; CDR3aa: CASSLGGFYNSPLHF; CDR3nt: TGTGCCAGCAGTTTGGGGGGTTTCTATAATTCACCCCTCCACTTT
v_gene: TRBV30; abundance: NA; j_gene: TRBJ1-2; d_gene: NA; CDR3aa: CAWSDVFLGYTF; CDR3nt: TGTGCCTGGAGTGACGTCTTTCTTGGCTACACCTTC
v_gene: TRBV15; abundance: many; j_gene: TRBJ2-7; d_gene: NA; CDR3aa: CATSRGADYEQYF; CDR3nt: TGTGCCACCAGCAGAGGGGCTGACTACGAGCAGTACTTC
v_gene: TRBV5-4; abundance: NA; j_gene: TRBJ1-1; d_gene: NA; CDR3aa: CASSSPGQGNTEAFF; CDR3nt: TGTGCCAGCAGCTCCCCCGGGCAGGGGAACACTGAAGCTTTCTTT
v_gene: TRBV30; abundance: NA; j_gene: TRBJ2-6; d_gene: NA; CDR3aa: CAWSDVPRSGANVLTF; CDR3nt: TGTGCCTGGAGTGATGTTCCGCGTTCTGGGGCCAACGTCCTGACTTTC
v_gene: TRBV5-1; abundance: NA; j_gene: TRBJ2-5; d_gene: NA; CDR3aa: CASRGNPQETQYF; CDR3nt: TGCGCCAGCAGGGGGAATCCCCAAGAGACCCAGTACTTC
v_gene: TRBV2; abundance: NA; j_gene: TRBJ1-1; d_gene: NA; CDR3aa: CASSVLGLYTEAFF; CDR3nt: TGTGCCAGCAGTGTTCTGGGGCTGTACACTGAAGCTTTCTTT
v_gene: TRBV6-6; abundance: NA; j_gene: TRBJ1-2; d_gene: NA; CDR3aa: CASSSITSSNYGYTF; CDR3nt: TGTGCCAGCAGTTCAATTACCTCGTCGAACTATGGCTACACCTTC
v_gene: TRBV28; abundance: NA; j_gene: TRBJ2-3; d_gene: NA; CDR3aa: CASSPLISLAVNTDTQYF; CDR3nt: TGTGCCAGCAGCCCACTCATTTCCCTCGCTGTGAACACAGATACGCAGTATTTT
v_gene: TRBV10-3; abundance: NA; j_gene: TRBJ1-1; d_gene: NA; CDR3aa: CAISAEQGTEAFF; CDR3nt: TGTGCCATCAGTGCAGAACAGGGCACTGAAGCTTTCTTT
v_gene: TRBV6-1; abundance: NA; j_gene: TRBJ2-7; d_gene: NA; CDR3aa: CASQGGQRIYEQYF; CDR3nt: TGTGCCAGCCAGGGGGGTCAACGGATCTACGAGCAGTACTTC
v_gene: TRBV28; abundance: NA; j_gene: TRBJ1-1; d_gene: NA; CDR3aa: CASSLLDRPNTEAFF; CDR3nt: TGTGCCAGCAGTTTATTAGACAGGCCGAACACTGAAGCTTTCTTT
v_gene: TRBV7-7; abundance: NA; j_gene: TRBJ2-5; d_gene: NA; CDR3aa: CASSLGRNGETQYF; CDR3nt: TGTGCTAGCAGCTTAGGACGGAACGGGGAGACCCAGTACTTC
v_gene: TRBV7-6; abundance: NA; j_gene: TRBJ1-1; d_gene: TRBD1; CDR3aa: CASSAHSQGANTEAFF; CDR3nt: TGTGCCAGCAGCGCCCATTCTCAGGGGGCCAACACTGAAGCTTTCTTT
v_gene: TRBV7-8; abundance: NA; j_gene: TRBJ2-7; d_gene: NA; CDR3aa: CASSLPPDGKIEQYF; CDR3nt: TGTGCCAGCAGCTTACCCCCGGACGGGAAAATCGAGCAGTACTTC
v_gene: TRBV6-5; abundance: NA; j_gene: TRBJ2-7; d_gene: NA; CDR3aa: CAISREGYEQYF; CDR3nt: TGTGCCATCAGCAGGGAAGGTTACGAGCAGTACTTC
v_gene: TRBV25-1; abundance: NA; j_gene: TRBJ2-2; d_gene: NA; CDR3aa: CASRDLNTGELFF; CDR3nt: TGTGCCAGCAGAGACTTGAACACCGGGGAGCTGTTTTTT
v_gene: TRBV6-4; abundance: NA; j_gene: TRBJ1-1; d_gene: NA; CDR3aa: CASSDRDNTEAFF; CDR3nt: TGTGCCAGCAGTGACAGGGACAACACTGAAGCTTTCTTT
v_gene: TRBV28; abundance: NA; j_gene: TRBJ2-5; d_gene: TRBD1; CDR3aa: CASTKTGIETQYF; CDR3nt: TGTGCCAGCACAAAGACAGGGATCGAGACCCAGTACTTC
v_gene: TRBV28; abundance: NA; j_gene: TRBJ2-5; d_gene: NA; CDR3aa: CASSWYAGPETQYF; CDR3nt: TGTGCCAGCAGTTGGTATGCCGGCCCAGAGACCCAGTACTTC
v_gene: TRBV7-6; abundance: NA; j_gene: TRBJ2-7; d_gene: NA; CDR3aa: CASSSGGGTYEQYF; CDR3nt: TGTGCCAGCAGCTCAGGCGGAGGCACCTACGAGCAGTACTTC
v_gene: TRBV7-3; abundance: once; j_gene: TRBJ1-1; d_gene: TRBD1; CDR3aa: CASSPTPPRTGDKAFF; CDR3nt: TGTGCCAGCAGCCCTACCCCCCCAAGGACAGGGGACAAAGCTTTCTTT
v_gene: TRBV5-1; abundance: NA; j_gene: TRBJ1-1; d_gene: NA; CDR3aa: CASRPYRDLNTEAFF; CDR3nt: TGCGCCAGCAGACCATACAGGGACCTGAACACTGAAGCTTTCTTT
v_gene: TRBV28; abundance: many; j_gene: TRBJ2-1; d_gene: NA; CDR3aa: CASSAVKEQFF; CDR3nt: TGTGCCAGCAGCGCCGTGAAGGAGCAGTTCTTC
v_gene: TRBV7-9; abundance: NA; j_gene: TRBJ2-7; d_gene: TRBD2; CDR3aa: CASKTAGVGEQYF; CDR3nt: TGTGCCAGCAAAACAGCGGGAGTGGGCGAGCAGTACTTC
v_gene: TRBV6-1; abundance: NA; j_gene: TRBJ2-1; d_gene: NA; CDR3aa: CASSDLGPAEQFF; CDR3nt: TGTGCCAGCAGTGATTTGGGGCCGGCTGAGCAGTTCTTC
v_gene: TRBV9; abundance: NA; j_gene: TRBJ2-7; d_gene: TRBD1; CDR3aa: CASSVSGTVSYEQYF; CDR3nt: TGTGCCAGCAGCGTTTCCGGGACAGTCTCCTACGAGCAGTACTTC
v_gene: TRBV30; abundance: once; j_gene: TRBJ2-5; d_gene: NA; CDR3aa: CAWSVTVQETQYF; CDR3nt: TGTGCCTGGAGTGTAACGGTCCAAGAAACCCAGTACTTC
v_gene: TRBV4-3; abundance: NA; j_gene: TRBJ2-5; d_gene: NA; CDR3aa: CASSQSPLPGRGETQYF; CDR3nt: TGCGCCAGCAGCCAATCACCCCTTCCGGGAAGGGGAGAGACCCAGTACTTC
v_gene: TRBV7-9; abundance: once; j_gene: TRBJ1-4; d_gene: NA; CDR3aa: CASSHSDKANEKLFF; CDR3nt: TGTGCCAGCAGCCATTCGGACAAGGCTAATGAAAAACTGTTTTTT
v_gene: TRBV4-3; abundance: NA; j_gene: TRBJ2-7; d_gene: NA; CDR3aa: CASSQERTSFYEQYF; CDR3nt: TGCGCCAGCAGCCAAGAAAGGACATCTTTCTACGAGCAGTACTTC
v_gene: TRBV19; abundance: NA; j_gene: TRBJ2-7; d_gene: NA; CDR3aa: CASSKGTLDEQYF; CDR3nt: TGTGCCAGTAGTAAAGGGACTTTGGACGAGCAGTACTTC
v_gene: TRBV11-2; abundance: NA; j_gene: TRBJ2-3; d_gene: NA; CDR3aa: CASSLRGVTDTQYF; CDR3nt: TGTGCCAGCAGCTTACGCGGAGTCACAGATACGCAGTATTTT
v_gene: TRBV9; abundance: NA; j_gene: TRBJ2-3; d_gene: NA; CDR3aa: CASSPLRDTQYF; CDR3nt: TGTGCCAGCAGCCCACTTCGGGATACGCAGTATTTT
v_gene: TRBV2; abundance: NA; j_gene: TRBJ1-5; d_gene: TRBD1; CDR3aa: CASKSDRGDNQPQHF; CDR3nt: TGTGCCAGCAAATCGGACAGGGGAGACAATCAGCCCCAGCATTTT
v_gene: TRBV5-4; abundance: NA; j_gene: TRBJ1-1; d_gene: NA; CDR3aa: CASSLGGRGATEAFF; CDR3nt: TGTGCCAGCAGCCTAGGGGGACGTGGGGCCACTGAAGCTTTCTTT
v_gene: TRBV13; abundance: NA; j_gene: TRBJ2-1; d_gene: NA; CDR3aa: CASSLAFSWPYNEQFF; CDR3nt: TGTGCCAGCAGCTTAGCCTTCTCCTGGCCTTACAATGAGCAGTTCTTC
v_gene: TRBV19; abundance: NA; j_gene: TRBJ2-7; d_gene: TRBD2; CDR3aa: CASSMTGGAYEQYF; CDR3nt: TGTGCCAGTAGTATGACGGGAGGAGCCTACGAGCAGTACTTC
v_gene: TRBV28; abundance: NA; j_gene: TRBJ1-1; d_gene: NA; CDR3aa: CASSLRNTEAFF; CDR3nt: TGTGCCAGCAGTTTAAGGAACACTGAAGCTTTCTTT
v_gene: TRBV4-2; abundance: NA; j_gene: TRBJ2-2; d_gene: NA; CDR3aa: CASSQVMGNTGELFF; CDR3nt: TGTGCCAGCAGCCAAGTGATGGGTAACACCGGGGAGCTGTTTTTT
v_gene: TRBV29-1; abundance: NA; j_gene: TRBJ2-2; d_gene: NA; CDR3aa: CSVDRGNTGELFF; CDR3nt: TGCAGCGTTGACAGGGGGAACACCGGGGAGCTGTTTTTT
v_gene: TRBV11-2; abundance: NA; j_gene: TRBJ2-7; d_gene: NA; CDR3aa: CASSLSGYEQYF; CDR3nt: TGTGCCAGCAGCTTATCGGGTTACGAGCAGTACTTC
v_gene: TRBV7-8; abundance: NA; j_gene: TRBJ1-2; d_gene: NA; CDR3aa: CASSPGEINYGYTF; CDR3nt: TGTGCCAGCAGCCCAGGGGAGATTAACTATGGCTACACCTTC
v_gene: TRBV25-1; abundance: NA; j_gene: TRBJ2-5; d_gene: NA; CDR3aa: CASSRPFGAQETQYF; CDR3nt: TGTGCCAGCAGCCGGCCCTTCGGGGCTCAAGAGACCCAGTACTTC
v_gene: TRBV7-2; abundance: NA; j_gene: TRBJ2-7; d_gene: NA; CDR3aa: CASSLVAVAVYYEQYF; CDR3nt: TGTGCCAGCAGCTTAGTAGCGGTAGCCGTATACTACGAGCAGTACTTC
v_gene: TRBV28; abundance: NA; j_gene: TRBJ2-1; d_gene: TRBD2; CDR3aa: CATAGGPWDEQFF; CDR3nt: TGTGCCACCGCGGGAGGCCCTTGGGATGAGCAGTTCTTC